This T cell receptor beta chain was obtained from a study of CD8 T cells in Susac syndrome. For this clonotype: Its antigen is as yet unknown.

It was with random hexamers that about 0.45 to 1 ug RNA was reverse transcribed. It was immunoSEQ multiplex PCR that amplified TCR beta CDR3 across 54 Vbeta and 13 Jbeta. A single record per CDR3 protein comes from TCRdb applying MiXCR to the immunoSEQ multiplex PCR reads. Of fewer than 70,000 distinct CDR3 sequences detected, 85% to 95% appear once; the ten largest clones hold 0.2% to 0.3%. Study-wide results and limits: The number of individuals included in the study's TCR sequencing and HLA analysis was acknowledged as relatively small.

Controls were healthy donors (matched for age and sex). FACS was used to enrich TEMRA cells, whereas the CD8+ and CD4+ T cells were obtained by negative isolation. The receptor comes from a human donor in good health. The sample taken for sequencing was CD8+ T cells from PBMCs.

Here the CDR3 reads CASSSDMNTEAFF. The CDR3 DNA follows: TGCGCCAGTAGCAGTGACATGAACACTGAAGCTTTCTTT. This chain links TRBV5-1 with TRBJ1-1, with D unresolved. The V end lost 8 bases, the J end lost 0 bases, and 11 bases lay between the germline ends. Germline CDR1 and CDR2: SGHRS and YFSETQ. CDR3 length: 13 residues.